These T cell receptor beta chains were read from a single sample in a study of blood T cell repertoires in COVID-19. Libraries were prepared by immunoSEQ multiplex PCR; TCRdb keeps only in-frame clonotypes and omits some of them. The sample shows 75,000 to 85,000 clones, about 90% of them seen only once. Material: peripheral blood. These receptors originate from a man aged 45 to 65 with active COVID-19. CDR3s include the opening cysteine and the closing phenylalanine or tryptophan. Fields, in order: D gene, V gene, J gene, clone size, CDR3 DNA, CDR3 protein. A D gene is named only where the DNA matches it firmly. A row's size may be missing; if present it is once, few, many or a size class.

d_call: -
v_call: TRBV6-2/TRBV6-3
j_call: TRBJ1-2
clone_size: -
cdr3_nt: TGTGCCAGCAGTTCCCTGAATCGGGGAATTTATGGCTACACCTTC
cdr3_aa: CASSSLNRGIYGYTF

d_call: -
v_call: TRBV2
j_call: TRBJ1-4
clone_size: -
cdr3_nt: TGTGCCAGCAGTGTGGGCAGGGTTGTTGAAAAACTGTTTTTT
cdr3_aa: CASSVGRVVEKLFF

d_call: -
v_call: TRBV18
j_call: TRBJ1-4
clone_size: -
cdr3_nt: TGTGCCAGCTCACCAGGCAGGATAAACCTATTTACTAATGAAAAACTGTTTTTT
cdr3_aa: CASSPGRINLFTNEKLFF

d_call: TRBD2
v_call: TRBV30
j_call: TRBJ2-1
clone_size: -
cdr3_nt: TGTGCCTGGACTCGGGGGGGGTCCTACAATGAGCAGTTCTTC
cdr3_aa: CAWTRGGSYNEQFF

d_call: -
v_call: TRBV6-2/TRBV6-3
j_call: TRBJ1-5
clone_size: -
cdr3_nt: TGTGCCAGCAGCCGTGACAGCGTTTACAATCAGCCCCAGCATTTT
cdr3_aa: CASSRDSVYNQPQHF

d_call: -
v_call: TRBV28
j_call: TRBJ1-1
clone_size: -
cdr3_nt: TGTGCCAGCAGCCACAGCGCCGAGGGCACTGAAGCTTTCTTT
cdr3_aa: CASSHSAEGTEAFF

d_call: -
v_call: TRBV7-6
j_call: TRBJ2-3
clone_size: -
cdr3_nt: TGTGCCAGCAGCCGCCAACCAGGGGCCCGACAGGATACGCAGTATTTT
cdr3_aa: CASSRQPGARQDTQYF

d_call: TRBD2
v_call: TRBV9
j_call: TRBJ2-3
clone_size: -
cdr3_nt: TGTGCCAGCAGCCCCTGGATAGCGGGGGGCACAGATACGCAGTATTTT
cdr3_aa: CASSPWIAGGTDTQYF

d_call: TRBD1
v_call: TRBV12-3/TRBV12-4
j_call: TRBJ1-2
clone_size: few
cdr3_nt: TGTGCCAGCAGGGTGCAGGGGGACTATGGCTACACCTTC
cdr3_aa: CASRVQGDYGYTF

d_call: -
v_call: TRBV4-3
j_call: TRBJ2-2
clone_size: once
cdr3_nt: TGCGCCAGCAGCCAAGAAAGACGTAGCCTCGCGAACACCGGGGAGCTGTTTTTT
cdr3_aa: CASSQERRSLANTGELFF

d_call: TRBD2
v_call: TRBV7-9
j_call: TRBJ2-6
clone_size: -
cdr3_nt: TGTGCCAGCAGCTTAGCTAGCGGGAGTACTGGGGCCAACGTCCTGACTTTC
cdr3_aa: CASSLASGSTGANVLTF

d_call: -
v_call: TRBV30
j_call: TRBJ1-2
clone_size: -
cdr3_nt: TGTGCCTGGGGAGAGGACGGACTTAACTATGGCTACACCTTC
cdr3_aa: CAWGEDGLNYGYTF

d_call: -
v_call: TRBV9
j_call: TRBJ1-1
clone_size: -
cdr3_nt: TGTGCCAGCAGCGAGCCTAGCGCAGGGCGATGGAGCACTGAAGCTTTCTTT
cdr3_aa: CASSEPSAGRWSTEAFF

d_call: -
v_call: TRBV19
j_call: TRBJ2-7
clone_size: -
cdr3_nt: TGTGCCAGTAGTATAGCGGCGGGAAGCTCCTACGAGCAGTACTTC
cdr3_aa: CASSIAAGSSYEQYF

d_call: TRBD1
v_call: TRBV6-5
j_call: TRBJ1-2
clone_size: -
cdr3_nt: TGTGCCACACAGGGGGTGGGCGGCTACACCTTC
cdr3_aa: CATQGVGGYTF

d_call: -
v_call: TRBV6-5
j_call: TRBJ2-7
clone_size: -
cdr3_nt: TGTGCCGCGCAAGGGGACAACTCCTACGAGCAGTACTTC
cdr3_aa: CAAQGDNSYEQYF

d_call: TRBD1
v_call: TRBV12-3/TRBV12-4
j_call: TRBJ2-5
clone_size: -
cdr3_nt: TGTGCCAGCACCGGGACAGCCCAAGAGACCCAGTACTTC
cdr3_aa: CASTGTAQETQYF

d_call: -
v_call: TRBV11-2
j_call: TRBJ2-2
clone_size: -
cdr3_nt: TGTGCCAGCAGCTACACGAACACCGGGGAGCTGTTTTTT
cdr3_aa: CASSYTNTGELFF

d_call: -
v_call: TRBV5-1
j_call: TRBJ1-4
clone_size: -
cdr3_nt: TGCGCCAGCAGCCTGGACAATACAGAAGAAAAACTGTTTTTT
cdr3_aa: CASSLDNTEEKLFF

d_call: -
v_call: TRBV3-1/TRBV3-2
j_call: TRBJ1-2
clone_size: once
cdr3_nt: TGTGCCAGCAGCTCCGGGACAATCAACTATGGCTACACCTTC
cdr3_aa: CASSSGTINYGYTF

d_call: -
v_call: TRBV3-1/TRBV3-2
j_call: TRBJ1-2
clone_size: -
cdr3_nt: TGTGCCAGCAGCCAAGCTGGGGGGGACTATGGCTACACCTTC
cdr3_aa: CASSQAGGDYGYTF

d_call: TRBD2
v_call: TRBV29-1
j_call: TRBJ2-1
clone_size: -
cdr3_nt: TGCAGCGTTGAACTACTACTAGCGGGAGGGCCCTACAATGAGCAGTTCTTC
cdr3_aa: CSVELLLAGGPYNEQFF

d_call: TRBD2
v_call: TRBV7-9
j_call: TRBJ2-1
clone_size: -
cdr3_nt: TGTGCCAGCAGCTTAGCAGCGGGAGACGAGCAGTTCTTC
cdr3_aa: CASSLAAGDEQFF

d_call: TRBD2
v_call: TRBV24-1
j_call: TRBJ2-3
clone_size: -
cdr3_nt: TGTGCCACCAGTGATGTAGCGGGGGGCGCGGTCCCTCCAGATACGCAGTATTTT
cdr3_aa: CATSDVAGGAVPPDTQYF

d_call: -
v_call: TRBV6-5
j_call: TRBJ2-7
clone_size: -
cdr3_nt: TGTGCCAGCAGTTACACCAATAGACAGTTGGAGCAGTACTTC
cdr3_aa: CASSYTNRQLEQYF

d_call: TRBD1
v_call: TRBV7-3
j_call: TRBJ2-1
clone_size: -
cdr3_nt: TGTGCCAGCAGCTCCGACAGGGGCCACAATGAGCAGTTCTTC
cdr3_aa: CASSSDRGHNEQFF

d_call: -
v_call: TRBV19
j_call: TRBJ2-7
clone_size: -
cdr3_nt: TGTGCCAGTAGTCCCCTGCCTAGAGCCGAGCAGTACTTC
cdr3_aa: CASSPLPRAEQYF

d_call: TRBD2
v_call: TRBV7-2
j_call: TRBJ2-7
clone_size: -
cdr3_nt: TGTGCCAGCAGCCCAGCGGGAAGGGGCAGAGGCGAGCAGTACTTC
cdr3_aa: CASSPAGRGRGEQYF

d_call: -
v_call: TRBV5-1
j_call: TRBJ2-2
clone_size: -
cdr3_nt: TGCGCCAGCAGTAGGGCTAGCGAGAACACCGGGGAGCTGTTTTTT
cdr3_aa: CASSRASENTGELFF

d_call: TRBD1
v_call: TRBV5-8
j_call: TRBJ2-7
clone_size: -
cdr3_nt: TGTGCCAGCAGCTTTCTAGGGACAGGGGCCTACGAGCAGTACTTC
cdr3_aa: CASSFLGTGAYEQYF

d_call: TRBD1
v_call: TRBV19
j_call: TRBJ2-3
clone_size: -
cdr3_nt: TGTGCCAGTAGTAACAGGGGGGCCTCTATTGATACGCAGTATTTT
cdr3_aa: CASSNRGASIDTQYF

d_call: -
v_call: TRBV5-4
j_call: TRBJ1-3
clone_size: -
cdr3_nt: TGTGCCAGCAGCTCCCGCCCTGAGGGTGCATTCGTCACCATATATTTT
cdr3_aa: CASSSRPEGAFVTIYF

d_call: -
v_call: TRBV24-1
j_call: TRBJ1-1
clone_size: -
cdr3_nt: TGTGCCACCAGTGATCCCCTTGGAGGCGCTGAAGCTTTCTTT
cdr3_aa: CATSDPLGGAEAFF

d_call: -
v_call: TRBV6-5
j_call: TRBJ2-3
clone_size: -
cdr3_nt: TGTGCCAGCAGTTACGTGTCTACCACAGATACGCAGTATTTT
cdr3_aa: CASSYVSTTDTQYF

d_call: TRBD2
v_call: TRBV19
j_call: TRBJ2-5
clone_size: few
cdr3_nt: TGTGCCAGTAGTGTAGCGGGGGGGCGAGAGACCCAGTACTTC
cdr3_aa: CASSVAGGRETQYF

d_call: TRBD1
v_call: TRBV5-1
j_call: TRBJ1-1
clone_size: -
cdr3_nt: TGCGCCAGCAGGTCCCAGGGGGCTTCGTATGAAGCTTTCTTT
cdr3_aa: CASRSQGASYEAFF

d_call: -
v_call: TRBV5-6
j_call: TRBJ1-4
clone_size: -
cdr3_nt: TGTGCCAGCACCCCGGGGGGGTCCGGGGAAAAACTGTTTTTT
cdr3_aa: CASTPGGSGEKLFF

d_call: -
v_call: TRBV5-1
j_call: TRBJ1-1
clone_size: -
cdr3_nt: TGCGCCAGCAGCTTGGCCGCGGGGAACACTGAAGCTTTCTTT
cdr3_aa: CASSLAAGNTEAFF

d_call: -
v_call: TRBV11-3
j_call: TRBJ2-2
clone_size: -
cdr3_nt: TGTGCCAGCAGCTTAGGCCACATCGCGAACACCGGGGAGCTGTTTTTT
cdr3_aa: CASSLGHIANTGELFF

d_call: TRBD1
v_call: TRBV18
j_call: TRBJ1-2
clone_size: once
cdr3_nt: TGTGCCAGCTCACCGCCCGGGACAGGGGTGAACTATGGCTACACCTTC
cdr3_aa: CASSPPGTGVNYGYTF

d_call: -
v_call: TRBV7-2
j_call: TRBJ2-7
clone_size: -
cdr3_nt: TGTGCCAGCAGCCCACAGGGTCCCTACGAGCAGTACTTC
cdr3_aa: CASSPQGPYEQYF

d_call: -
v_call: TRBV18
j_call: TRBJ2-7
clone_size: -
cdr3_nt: TGTGCCAGCTCACCTCTGGGTGCGGCCTCCTACGAGCAGTACTTC
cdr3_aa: CASSPLGAASYEQYF

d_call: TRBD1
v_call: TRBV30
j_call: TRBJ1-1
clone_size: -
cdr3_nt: TGTGCCTGGAGGGGGACAGGATTCGGCACTGAAGCTTTCTTT
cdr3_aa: CAWRGTGFGTEAFF

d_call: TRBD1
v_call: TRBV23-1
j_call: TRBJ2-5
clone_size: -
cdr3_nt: TGCGCCAGCAGTCCCCTATTTGGGACAGGGAAGTCGTACCAAGAGACCCAGTACTTC
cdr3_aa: CASSPLFGTGKSYQETQYF

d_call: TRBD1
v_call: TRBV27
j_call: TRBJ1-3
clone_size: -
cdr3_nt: TGTGCCAGCAGTCAATCTAACAGGGGGCGAGGAAACACCATATATTTT
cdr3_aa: CASSQSNRGRGNTIYF

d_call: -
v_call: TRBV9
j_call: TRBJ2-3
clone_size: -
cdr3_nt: TGTGCCAGCAGCGTATCAACCCCAGGGATTTCTAGCACAGATACGCAGTATTTT
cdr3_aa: CASSVSTPGISSTDTQYF